The clone carrying this T cell receptor beta chain has more than one count but fewer than ten. Its matching antigen is unknown. These data belong to a study of cytomegalovirus exposure and HLA in healthy donors. Study-wide results and limits: TCR sequences were mostly rare, though some public TCRs occurred in many donors. Earlier results showed most TCR beta V segments being productive about 87% or about 30% of the time.

The PCR employed 60 Vbeta primers together with 13 Jbeta primers. Sequenced by immunoSEQ multiplex PCR; TCRdb stores in-frame clones only, minus some. This sample yields approximately 100,000 clones, of which roughly 10% are seen a single time; roughly 4.7% belongs to the top ten. The sequence came from a man between 50 and 59 years old in good health and CMV-seropositive. Material: PBMCs.

The CDR3 DNA reads as TGTGCCAGCAGTTTAAGGTGGGGCGGGGATAGCAATCAGCCCCAGCATTTT. As protein: CASSLRWGGDSNQPQHF. The chain uses TRBV27 and TRBJ1-5; TRBD1 might be the D (5 bases). The CDR3 contains 17 residues. CDR1 and CDR2 from the germline V gene are MNHEY and SMNVEV (reference sequence). V dropped 2 bases and J dropped 0 bases, with 14 bases sitting between them.